The rows below give T cell receptor beta chains drawn from one sample of a study of cytomegalovirus exposure and HLA in healthy donors. Using immunoSEQ multiplex PCR, the repertoire was profiled, and TCRdb retains in-frame clones only, with some absent. This table has some 130,000 clones, around 80% appearing once. Sequenced: PBMCs. The origin of the receptors is a man aged 35-49 years in good health and CMV-seropositive. CDR3s include the opening cysteine and the closing phenylalanine or tryptophan. Each record gives: V gene, D gene, clone size, J gene, CDR3 DNA, CDR3 protein. D genes are given only for firm matches. Rows may omit the clone size; those that give it use once, few, many or a size class.

TRBV10-3,-,-,TRBJ2-2,TGTGCCATCAGTGAATCTGACATTAACACCGGGGAGCTGTTTTTT,CAISESDINTGELFF
TRBV15,TRBD1,-,TRBJ1-4,TGTGCCACCAGCAGAGATCCAACAGGGGGGAGTGAAAAACTGTTTTTT,CATSRDPTGGSEKLFF
TRBV6-6,-,-,TRBJ2-2,TGTGCCAGCAGTTACTCCCCCAGTTACACCGGGGAGCTGTTTTTT,CASSYSPSYTGELFF
TRBV29-1,-,-,TRBJ2-5,TGCAGCGGTAACGGTGGCGGAGAGACCCAGTACTTC,CSGNGGGETQYF
TRBV19,-,-,TRBJ1-1,TGTGCCAGTAGCGTTAGTCGTGCTCGCGCTGAAGCTTTCTTT,CASSVSRARAEAFF
TRBV27,TRBD1,-,TRBJ2-7,TGTGCCAGCAGTTTATCGTCAAGGGGGCGCTTCGACGAGCAGTACTTC,CASSLSSRGRFDEQYF
TRBV5-4,TRBD1,-,TRBJ1-2,TGTGCCAGCAGCTTGGATCAGGGGGCCGCAGGCTACACCTTC,CASSLDQGAAGYTF
TRBV9,TRBD2,-,TRBJ2-7,TGTGCCAGCAGCGTAGATCCTAGCGGGAGTAGCGAGCAGTACTTC,CASSVDPSGSSEQYF
TRBV18,TRBD2,-,TRBJ2-7,TGTGCCAGCTCAAGGGGACTAGCGGGAGAATACGAGCAGTACTTC,CASSRGLAGEYEQYF
TRBV18,TRBD2,-,TRBJ2-7,TGTGCCAGCTCACGCGGACTAGTTAACCCATACGAGCAGTACTTC,CASSRGLVNPYEQYF
TRBV29-1,-,-,TRBJ2-7,TGCAGCGCGGGCCTAGCCTCCTACGAGCAGTACTTC,CSAGLASYEQYF
TRBV6-4,-,-,TRBJ2-2,TGTGCCAGCAGCGCCAAGGGGGTTAGCACCGGGGAGCTGTTTTTT,CASSAKGVSTGELFF
TRBV30,TRBD2,-,TRBJ2-2,TGTGCCTGGAGTTCTAGGCTAGCGGGAGTTGTAGGGGACACCGGGGAGCTGTTTTTT,CAWSSRLAGVVGDTGELFF
TRBV9,-,-,TRBJ1-4,TGTGCCAGCAGCGCAGGGTTTGGTAACGATGAAAAACTGTTTTTT,CASSAGFGNDEKLFF
TRBV14,-,-,TRBJ2-3,TGTGCCAGCAGCCGAAGCGAGGATACGCAGTATTTT,CASSRSEDTQYF
TRBV28,TRBD2,-,TRBJ2-1,TGTGCCAGCAGACTAACTAGCGCCGCCTACAATGAGCAGTTCTTC,CASRLTSAAYNEQFF
TRBV10-1,TRBD1,-,TRBJ2-1,TGCGCCAGCAGTGATCCGGGACAGGGGCGGCATGAGCAGTTCTTC,CASSDPGQGRHEQFF
TRBV2,-,-,TRBJ1-1,TGTGCCAGACAGGACAATAAAGGTTTCTTT,CARQDNKGFF
TRBV11-2,TRBD2,-,TRBJ2-1,TGTGCCAGCAGCCCGAACCTCAGGGCGGGAGCCAGGAATGAGCAGTTCTTC,CASSPNLRAGARNEQFF
TRBV5-4,-,-,TRBJ2-7,TGTGCCAGCAGCTTGGGGCAGGCCGTAGAGGAGCAGTACTTC,CASSLGQAVEEQYF
TRBV27,TRBD1,-,TRBJ1-2,TGTGCCAGCAGTTCAGGGACAGTCTATGGCTACACCTTC,CASSSGTVYGYTF
TRBV6-5,-,-,TRBJ1-1,TGTGCCAGCAGACACCAGGGCACTGCTGAAGCTTTCTTT,CASRHQGTAEAFF
TRBV6-1,-,few,TRBJ1-2,TGTGCCAGCCCGAGCGGGGAGTGGAGGGGCTATGGCTACACCTTC,CASPSGEWRGYGYTF
TRBV28,TRBD1,-,TRBJ1-4,TGTGCCAGCAGTTTAGACCAGACAGGGAGGAAACTGTTTTTT,CASSLDQTGRKLFF
TRBV29-1,TRBD1,-,TRBJ2-5,TGCAGCGCCCGGACAGGGGAAGAGACCCAGTACTTC,CSARTGEETQYF
TRBV9,TRBD2,few,TRBJ2-7,TGTGCCAGCAGCCTGGGGGCGGGAGGACCCTACGAGCAGTACTTC,CASSLGAGGPYEQYF
TRBV10-2,TRBD2,-,TRBJ2-6,TGCGCCAGCAGGCCTAGCGGTGTCTCCTCTGGGGCCAACGTCCTGACTTTC,CASRPSGVSSGANVLTF
TRBV4-1,-,once,TRBJ2-3,TGCGCCAGCAGTTCTAGCACAGATACGCAGTATTTT,CASSSSTDTQYF
TRBV2,-,once,TRBJ2-5,TGTGCCAGCAGTGACAGGCAGGAGACCCAGTACTTC,CASSDRQETQYF
TRBV10-2,TRBD1,-,TRBJ1-1,TGCGCCAGCAGCTTCGACAGGGCGACTGAAGCTTTCTTT,CASSFDRATEAFF
TRBV29-1,-,-,TRBJ2-5,TGCAGCGTTGAATTGAGTGTCCAAGAGACCCAGTACTTC,CSVELSVQETQYF
TRBV30,-,-,TRBJ1-5,TGTGCCGGGGGGGTAGGGGACCAGCCCCAGCATTTT,CAGGVGDQPQHF
TRBV7-9,-,-,TRBJ1-5,TGTTCCAGCAGCTTAGATGGGGGGGCCCAGCATTTT,CSSSLDGGAQHF
TRBV6-4,TRBD2,-,TRBJ2-1,TGTGCCAGCAGTGACTCGCCCCCCTGGGCGGGAGGGCTCATTGAGCAGTTCTTC,CASSDSPPWAGGLIEQFF
TRBV11-1,TRBD2,-,TRBJ2-3,TGTGCCAGCAGCTCTGGACTAGCGAAGACCACAGATACGCAGTATTTT,CASSSGLAKTTDTQYF
TRBV6-6,-,-,TRBJ1-1,TGTGCCAGCAGTCAGTTGCCTACAGGGCCGCGGACTGAAGCTTTCTTT,CASSQLPTGPRTEAFF
TRBV28,TRBD1,-,TRBJ2-4,TGTGCCAGCAGTTCTAGGACAGGGAGGAAGGCCAAAAACATTCAGTACTTC,CASSSRTGRKAKNIQYF
TRBV9,TRBD1,-,TRBJ2-1,TGTGCCAGCAGCGCTTACTGGACAGGGCGAAGATACAATGAGCAGTTCTTC,CASSAYWTGRRYNEQFF
TRBV4-1,TRBD2,few,TRBJ2-2,TGTGCCAGCAGCCAAGAGCGGGAGCCCGGGGAGCTGTTTTTT,CASSQEREPGELFF
TRBV5-1,TRBD2,-,TRBJ2-1,TGCGCCAGCAGCAAAGGACCGGGACTAGCGGGCATCCTCGGTTACAATGAGCAGTTCTTC,CASSKGPGLAGILGYNEQFF
TRBV7-9,-,-,TRBJ1-5,TGTGCCAGCAGCTTAGGCAGGAATAGCAATCAGCCCCAGCATTTT,CASSLGRNSNQPQHF
TRBV5-4,TRBD2,few,TRBJ2-3,TGTGCCAGCAGCTTAAGGACTAGCGGGAGGGGAGATACGCAGTATTTT,CASSLRTSGRGDTQYF
TRBV9,-,-,TRBJ1-1,TGTGCCAGCAGCGTAGAGCCCCTATTGGGAGGGAACACTGAAGCTTTCTTT,CASSVEPLLGGNTEAFF
TRBV5-6,-,-,TRBJ2-7,TGTGCCAGCAGCCCCCTAAGGCAGCGCTCCTACGAGCAGTACTTC,CASSPLRQRSYEQYF
TRBV5-1,-,-,TRBJ1-4,TGCGCCAGCAGCCCCACTCCAGGCACTAATGAAAAACTGTTTTTT,CASSPTPGTNEKLFF
TRBV5-4,-,-,TRBJ2-7,TGTGCCAGCAGCTTGGTTCTTCACCCCTACGAGCAGTACTTC,CASSLVLHPYEQYF
TRBV7-9,-,-,TRBJ2-3,TGTGCCAGCAGTCCATCGGGGGGCACAGATACGCAGTATTTT,CASSPSGGTDTQYF
TRBV20-1,-,-,TRBJ2-3,TGCAGTGCGCTAAATTCAGATACGCAGTATTTT,CSALNSDTQYF
TRBV5-4,-,once,TRBJ2-3,TGCGCCAGCAGCCGGAGCACAGATACGCAGTATTTT,CASSRSTDTQYF
TRBV7-9,-,-,TRBJ1-1,TGTGCCAGCAGCGAGCGGAGGCGGCTCCAGAACACTGAAGCTTTCTTT,CASSERRRLQNTEAFF
TRBV5-6,TRBD1,-,TRBJ2-7,TGTGCCAGCAGCTTGGTGGGACAGTGGACCTACGAGCAGTACTTC,CASSLVGQWTYEQYF
TRBV27,-,-,TRBJ1-2,TGTGCCAGCAGTTTAGCCGGCTATGGCTACACCTTC,CASSLAGYGYTF
TRBV30,-,-,TRBJ1-1,TGTGCCTGGAGTCTCGGGGGGCGGACTGAAGCTTTCTTT,CAWSLGGRTEAFF
TRBV28,TRBD1,-,TRBJ1-4,TGTGCCAGCAGTCCTAGGACAGGGAGTACCCCTAATGAAAAACTGTTTTTT,CASSPRTGSTPNEKLFF